This T cell receptor (beta chain) was profiled in a study of cytomegalovirus exposure and HLA in healthy donors. About the research overall: Early released data comprised around 80 million unique TCRs from HLA-typed donors.

To note about this clone: Its antigen is not identified. The sample contains more than one DNA sequence encoding this CDR3.

This PCR relied on a set of 60 Vbeta primers and 13 Jbeta primers. Using immunoSEQ multiplex PCR, the repertoire was profiled, and TCRdb retains in-frame clones only, with some absent. The repertoire consists of just over 150,000 clones, with under 75% occurring once and the leading ten covering roughly 6.6%. Notes on the study in general: Many donors carried some public TCRs, although rarity characterized most TCR sequences. What a later analysis reportedly showed was that an Asian-associated ancestry cluster had fewer N-insertions than the approximately 700-donor mean.

The sequencing input was PBMCs. The sequence was obtained from a man between 40 and 49 years old in good health and CMV-seropositive.

The CDR3 bases are TGTGCCAGCAGCGTAGGGGGAGGGGGGAATCAGCCCCAGCATTTT. This encodes CASSVGGGGNQPQHF. The chain carries TRBV9 and TRBJ1-5; D is perhaps TRBD1 (6 bases). Germline assignment: CDR1 SGDLS and CDR2 YYNGEE. This CDR3 comprises 15 residues. V was trimmed by 0 bases and J by 4 bases, leaving 11 bases between them.